Listed below are T cell receptor beta chains from one sample, sequenced in a study of T cell responses to AZD1222 COVID-19 vaccine. The assay was immunoSEQ multiplex PCR, and TCRdb's table has in-frame clones only and misses some. The table lists around 120,000 clones, about 90% of them singletons. The sequences come from peripheral blood, collected 28 days after the second AZD1222 dose. The receptors originated from an adult who received the AZD1222 COVID-19 vaccine. The CDR3 runs from the conserved cysteine through the conserved F or W. A D gene is named only where the DNA matches it firmly. Size values are once, few and many counts, or a class for expanded clones, and some rows have none.

>TRBV30|.|15|.|TRBJ2-5
CAWRINSGLQETQYF
TGTGCCTGGAGGATAAACTCGGGACTCCAAGAGACCCAGTACTTC
>TRBV5-1|.|14|.|TRBJ2-7
CASSLMTGGHEQYF
TGCGCCAGCAGCCTTATGACAGGAGGCCACGAGCAGTACTTC
>TRBV6-4|.|16|.|TRBJ1-1
CASSELLAWRDTEAFF
TGTGCCAGCAGTGAGCTCCTTGCCTGGCGGGACACTGAAGCTTTCTTT
>TRBV6-4|.|16|TRBD2|TRBJ2-1
CASSDGELAGSAEQFF
TGTGCCAGCAGTGACGGAGAGCTAGCGGGTAGTGCTGAGCAGTTCTTC
>TRBV9|.|15|.|TRBJ1-5
CASSVGLGGNQPQHF
TGTGCCAGCAGCGTAGGCCTGGGCGGCAATCAGCCCCAGCATTTT
>TRBV19|.|13|.|TRBJ2-5
CASSMGVQETQYF
TGTGCCAGTAGTATGGGGGTACAAGAGACCCAGTACTTC
>TRBV18|once|13|.|TRBJ1-1
CASSRDRLTEAFF
TGTGCCAGCTCACGAGACAGGCTGACTGAAGCTTTCTTT
>TRBV5-8|.|12|.|TRBJ2-5
CASGEQQETQYF
TGTGCCAGCGGAGAACAGCAAGAGACCCAGTACTTC
>TRBV28|.|16|TRBD1|TRBJ1-5
CASSLYPGQGLQPQHF
TGTGCCAGCAGTTTATACCCAGGACAGGGGTTGCAGCCCCAGCATTTT
>TRBV28|.|13|.|TRBJ1-6
CASSFLEVSPLHF
TGTGCCAGCAGTTTCCTCGAGGTTTCACCCCTCCACTTT
>TRBV29-1|.|15|.|TRBJ2-1
CSVDPARGRLNEQFF
TGCAGCGTTGACCCAGCTAGGGGAAGGTTAAATGAGCAGTTCTTC
>TRBV5-4|.|13|.|TRBJ2-5
CASSLQVPETQYF
TGTGCCAGCAGCTTACAGGTCCCAGAGACCCAGTACTTC
>TRBV20-1|.|11|.|TRBJ1-1
CSARDPTEAFF
TGCAGTGCTAGAGATCCCACTGAAGCTTTCTTT
>TRBV7-2|.|15|.|TRBJ2-5
CASSLGGSLWETQYF
TGTGCCAGCAGCCTTGGGGGAAGTTTATGGGAGACCCAGTACTTC
>TRBV5-5|.|14|.|TRBJ2-1
CASTYPGQNNEQFF
TGTGCCAGCACTTACCCGGGACAAAACAATGAGCAGTTCTTC
>TRBV6-1|.|17|.|TRBJ1-2
CASSGRGFRQANYGYTF
TGTGCCAGCAGTGGTAGGGGATTTCGACAGGCTAACTATGGCTACACCTTC
>TRBV3-1/TRBV3-2|.|17|TRBD1|TRBJ1-4
CASSLRTGGRNNEKLFF
TGTGCCAGCAGCCTCAGGACAGGGGGCCGTAATAATGAAAAACTGTTTTTT
>TRBV6-5|.|14|.|TRBJ1-2
CASKRAGSNYGYTF
TGTGCCAGCAAAAGGGCAGGGTCTAACTATGGCTACACCTTC
>TRBV29-1|.|15|.|TRBJ2-5
CSAIPHGSNQETQYF
TGCAGCGCTATCCCCCATGGCTCCAACCAAGAGACCCAGTACTTC
>TRBV5-4|.|17|.|TRBJ1-1
CASSSKGGGLPFTEAFF
TGTGCCAGCAGCTCTAAAGGCGGGGGGCTTCCATTCACTGAAGCTTTCTTT
>TRBV10-1|.|12|.|TRBJ2-1
CASSEPNNEQFF
TGCGCCAGCAGTGAACCCAACAATGAGCAGTTCTTC
>TRBV10-1|.|14|TRBD2|TRBJ2-7
CASSPIGGTYEQYF
TGCGCCAGCAGTCCTATCGGGGGGACCTACGAGCAGTACTTC
>TRBV12-3/TRBV12-4|.|12|.|TRBJ1-5
CATHRSNQPQHF
TGTGCCACCCACCGGAGCAATCAGCCCCAGCATTTT
>TRBV5-8|once|11|.|TRBJ2-7
CASSFGSGQYF
TGTGCCAGCAGCTTTGGTTCAGGACAGTACTTC
>TRBV28|.|14|TRBD1|TRBJ2-7
CASSPPDRAHEQYF
TGTGCCAGCAGTCCTCCAGACAGGGCCCACGAGCAGTACTTC
>TRBV27|.|16|TRBD2|TRBJ2-7
CASSPTFTAGGLEQYF
TGTGCCAGCAGCCCAACCTTTACGGCGGGAGGACTCGAGCAGTACTTC
>TRBV4-1|.|18|.|TRBJ1-5
CASSQRSTGIGGNQPQHF
TGCGCCAGCAGCCAACGGTCCACAGGGATAGGAGGCAATCAGCCCCAGCATTTT
>TRBV7-3|.|15|.|TRBJ2-5
CASSPHAGIGETQYF
TGTGCCAGCAGCCCCCACGCAGGGATCGGCGAGACCCAGTACTTC
>TRBV27|.|15|TRBD2|TRBJ2-7
CASRRTPGLADEQYF
TGTGCCAGCAGAAGGACCCCGGGACTAGCGGACGAGCAGTACTTC
>TRBV7-9|.|14|.|TRBJ2-2
CASSPNLNTGELFF
TGTGCCAGCAGCCCGAACCTAAACACCGGGGAGCTGTTTTTT
>TRBV27|once|19|TRBD2|TRBJ2-3
CASSLGLAGGALNTDTQYF
TGTGCCAGCAGCTTGGGACTAGCGGGAGGAGCACTGAACACAGATACGCAGTATTTT
>TRBV2|.|14|TRBD2|TRBJ2-2
CASSGGTSGGELFF
TGTGCCAGCAGTGGAGGGACTAGCGGCGGGGAGCTGTTTTTT
>TRBV12-3/TRBV12-4|.|12|.|TRBJ1-1
CASSFWRTEAFF
TGTGCCAGCAGTTTCTGGCGGACTGAAGCTTTCTTT
>TRBV28|.|11|.|TRBJ1-2
CASSFGYGYTF
TGTGCCAGCAGTTTCGGCTATGGCTACACCTTC
>TRBV27|.|15|.|TRBJ2-1
CASSPSRTGYNEQFF
TGTGCCAGCAGTCCCTCCCGGACGGGGTACAATGAGCAGTTCTTC
>TRBV7-9|.|18|TRBD1|TRBJ2-1
CASSELYARQGSRIEQFF
TGTGCCAGCAGCGAATTATACGCCCGACAGGGTAGTCGGATTGAGCAGTTCTTC
>TRBV18|.|17|TRBD1|TRBJ1-5
CASSREQGALGNQPQHF
TGTGCCAGCTCACGAGAACAGGGGGCCCTCGGGAATCAGCCCCAGCATTTT
>TRBV12-3/TRBV12-4|.|13|.|TRBJ1-5
CASSPQGNQPQHF
TGTGCCAGCAGCCCACAAGGGAATCAGCCCCAGCATTTT
>TRBV3-1/TRBV3-2|.|15|TRBD2|TRBJ2-5
CASSPIAGIQETQYF
TGTGCCAGCAGCCCAATAGCGGGAATCCAAGAGACCCAGTACTTC
>TRBV7-6|once|13|TRBD2|TRBJ2-7
CASSFSLAAEQYF
TGTGCCAGCAGCTTCTCACTAGCGGCCGAGCAGTACTTC
>TRBV5-1|.|15|TRBD1|TRBJ1-6
CASSANRGQDSPLHF
TGCGCCAGCAGCGCAAACAGGGGGCAGGATTCACCCCTCCACTTT
>TRBV27|.|14|.|TRBJ2-2
CASNHWDRGGELFF
TGTGCCAGCAATCACTGGGATAGAGGCGGGGAGCTGTTTTTT
>TRBV2|.|16|.|TRBJ1-2
CASSPIPQTANYGYTF
TGTGCCAGCAGCCCCATCCCGCAGACTGCCAACTATGGCTACACCTTC
>TRBV3-1/TRBV3-2|few|13|TRBD1|TRBJ1-6
CASSQQGDSPLHF
TGTGCCAGCAGCCAGCAGGGGGATTCACCCCTCCACTTT
>TRBV6-5|.|11|.|TRBJ1-2
CASTANYGYTF
TGTGCCAGCACTGCTAACTATGGCTACACCTTC
>TRBV7-9|.|16|.|TRBJ1-6
CASSEEGSSYNSPLHF
TGTGCCAGCAGCGAAGAGGGGAGCTCCTATAATTCACCCCTCCACTTT
>TRBV6-1|.|14|.|TRBJ1-5
CASSEEMDWEPQHF
TGTGCCAGCAGTGAAGAAATGGATTGGGAGCCCCAGCATTTT
>TRBV5-4|.|13|.|TRBJ2-7
CASSLELGGEQYF
TGTGCCAGCAGCTTGGAACTAGGGGGCGAGCAGTACTTC
>TRBV7-3|.|15|.|TRBJ2-7
CASSLIGGRRGEQYF
TGTGCCAGCAGCTTAATAGGAGGTAGGAGGGGAGAGCAGTACTTC
>TRBV28|.|17|.|TRBJ2-7
CASSWPLGSGEVREQYF
TGTGCCAGCAGTTGGCCACTTGGGTCAGGGGAGGTTAGGGAGCAGTACTTC
>TRBV28|few|15|.|TRBJ2-7
CASSLRLALTYEQYF
TGTGCCAGCAGTTTACGCCTAGCGTTGACCTACGAGCAGTACTTC
>TRBV7-3|.|16|TRBD2|TRBJ2-2
CASSPPGLATTGELFF
TGTGCCAGCAGCCCTCCGGGACTAGCGACCACCGGGGAGCTGTTTTTT
>TRBV5-1|.|15|.|TRBJ2-2
CASSLGQVNTGELFF
TGCGCCAGCAGCTTGGGACAGGTCAACACCGGGGAGCTGTTTTTT
>TRBV4-1|.|13|.|TRBJ2-7
CASSQVSGGEQYF
TGCGCCAGCAGCCAAGTCTCCGGGGGCGAGCAGTACTTC
>TRBV28|.|16|TRBD2|TRBJ2-7
CASSLAASGREGEQYF
TGTGCCAGCAGTTTAGCGGCTAGCGGGAGGGAAGGCGAGCAGTACTTC
>TRBV6-5|.|11|.|TRBJ1-1
CASSLGTEAFF
TGTGCCAGCAGTTTGGGGACTGAAGCTTTCTTT
>TRBV7-3|.|15|TRBD2|TRBJ2-5
CASSFTSGGQETQYF
TGTGCCAGCAGCTTTACTAGCGGGGGCCAAGAGACCCAGTACTTC
>TRBV5-6|.|12|.|TRBJ1-5
CASNLRGQPQHF
TGTGCCAGCAACCTCCGTGGTCAGCCCCAGCATTTT
>TRBV7-6|.|16|TRBD1|TRBJ1-3
CASSAIGQGAGNTIYF
TGTGCCAGCAGCGCCATTGGACAGGGGGCCGGAAACACCATATATTTT